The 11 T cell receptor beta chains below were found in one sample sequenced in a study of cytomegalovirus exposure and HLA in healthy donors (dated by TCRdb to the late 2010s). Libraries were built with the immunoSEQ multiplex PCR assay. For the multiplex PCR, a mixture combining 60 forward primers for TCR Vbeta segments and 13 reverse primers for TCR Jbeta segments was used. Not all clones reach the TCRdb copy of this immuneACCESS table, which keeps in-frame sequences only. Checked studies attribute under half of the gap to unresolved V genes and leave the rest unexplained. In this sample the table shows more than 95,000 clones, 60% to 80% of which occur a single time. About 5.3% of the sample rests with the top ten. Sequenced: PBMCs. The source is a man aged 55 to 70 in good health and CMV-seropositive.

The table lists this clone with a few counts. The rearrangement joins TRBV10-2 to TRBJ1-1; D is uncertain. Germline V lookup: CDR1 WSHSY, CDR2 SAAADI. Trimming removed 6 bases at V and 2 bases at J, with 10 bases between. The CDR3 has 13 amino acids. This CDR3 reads CASSGEGNTEAFF. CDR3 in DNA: TGCGCCAGCAGCGGGGAGGGAAACACTGAAGCTTTCTTT.

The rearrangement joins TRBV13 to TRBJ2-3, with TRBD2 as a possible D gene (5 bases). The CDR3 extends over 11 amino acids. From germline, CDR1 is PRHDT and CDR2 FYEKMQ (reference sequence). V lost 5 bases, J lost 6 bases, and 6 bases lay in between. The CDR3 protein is CASSGGDTQYF. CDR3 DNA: TGTGCCAGCAGCGGCGGGGATACGCAGTATTTT.

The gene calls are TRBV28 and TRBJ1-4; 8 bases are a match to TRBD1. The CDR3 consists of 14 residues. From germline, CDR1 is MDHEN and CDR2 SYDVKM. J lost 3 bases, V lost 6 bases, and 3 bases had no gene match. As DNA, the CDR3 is TGTGCCAGCAGCTTGACAGGGGCTAATGAAAAACTGTTTTTT. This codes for CASSLTGANEKLFF.

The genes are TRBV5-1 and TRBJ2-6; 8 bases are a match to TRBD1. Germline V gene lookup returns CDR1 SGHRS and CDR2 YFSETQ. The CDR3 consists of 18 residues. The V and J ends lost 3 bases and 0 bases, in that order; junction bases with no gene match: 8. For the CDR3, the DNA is TGCGCCAGCAGCTCGGGGACAGGCCTTGTCTCTGGGGCCAACGTCCTGACTTTC. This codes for CASSSGTGLVSGANVLTF.

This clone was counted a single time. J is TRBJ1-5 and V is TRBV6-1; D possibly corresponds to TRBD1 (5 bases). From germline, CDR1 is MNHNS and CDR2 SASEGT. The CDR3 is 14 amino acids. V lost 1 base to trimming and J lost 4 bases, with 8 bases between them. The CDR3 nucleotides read TGTGCCAGCAGTGAAGTTCCAGGGAATCAGCCCCAGCATTTT. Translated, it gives CASSEVPGNQPQHF.

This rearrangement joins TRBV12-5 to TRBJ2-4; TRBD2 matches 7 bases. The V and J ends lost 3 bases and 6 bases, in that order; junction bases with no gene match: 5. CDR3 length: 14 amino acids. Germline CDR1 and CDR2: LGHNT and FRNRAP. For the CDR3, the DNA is TGTGCTAGTGGTTTTCCCGGGGAGGGAAACATTCAGTACTTC. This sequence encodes CASGFPGEGNIQYF.

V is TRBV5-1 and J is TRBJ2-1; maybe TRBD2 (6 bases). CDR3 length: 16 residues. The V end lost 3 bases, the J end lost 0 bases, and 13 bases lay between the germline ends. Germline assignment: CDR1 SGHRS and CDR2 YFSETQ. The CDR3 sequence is CASSSGVSSSYNEQFF. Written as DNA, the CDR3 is TGCGCCAGCAGCTCGGGGGTGTCGAGCTCCTACAATGAGCAGTTCTTC.

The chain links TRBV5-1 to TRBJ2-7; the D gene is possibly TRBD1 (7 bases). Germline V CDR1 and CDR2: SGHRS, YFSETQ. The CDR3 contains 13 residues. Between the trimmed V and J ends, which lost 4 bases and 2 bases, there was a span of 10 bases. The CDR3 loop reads CASSAGQTYEQYF. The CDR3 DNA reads TGCGCCAGCAGCGCGGGACAGACCTACGAGCAGTACTTC. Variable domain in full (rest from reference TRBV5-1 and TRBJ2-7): KAGVTQTPRYLIKTRGQQVTLSCSPISGHRSVSWYQQTPGQGLQFLFEYFSETQRNKGNFPGRFSGRQFSNSRSEMNVSTLELGDSALYLCASSAGQTYEQYFGPGTRLTVT.

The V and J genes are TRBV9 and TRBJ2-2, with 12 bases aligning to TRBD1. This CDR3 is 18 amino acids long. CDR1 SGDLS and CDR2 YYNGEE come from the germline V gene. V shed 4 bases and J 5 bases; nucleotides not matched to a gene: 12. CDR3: CASSPHLRGQGATGELFF. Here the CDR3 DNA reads TGTGCCAGCAGCCCCCACCTGAGGGGACAGGGGGCAACCGGGGAGCTGTTTTTT.

The CDR3 bases are TGTGCCAGCAGCTTAGTATATCGGGGAGAAGACCTCCCCGGGGAGCTGTTTTTT. This translates into CASSLVYRGEDLPGELFF. The chain couples TRBV11-2 to TRBJ2-2, with D possibly TRBD2 on 5 matching bases. V shed 1 base and J shed 6 bases, with 21 bases lying between them. The CDR3 has 18 amino acids. The germline CDR1 and CDR2 sequences are SGHAT and FQNNGV. Supplemented by reference TRBV11-2 and TRBJ2-2, the full variable domain reads EAGVAQSPRYKIIEKRQSVAFWCNPISGHATLYWYQQILGQGPKLLIQFQNNGVVDDSQLPKDRFSAERLKGVDSTLKIQPAKLEDSAVYLCASSLVYRGEDLPGELFFGEGSRLTVL.

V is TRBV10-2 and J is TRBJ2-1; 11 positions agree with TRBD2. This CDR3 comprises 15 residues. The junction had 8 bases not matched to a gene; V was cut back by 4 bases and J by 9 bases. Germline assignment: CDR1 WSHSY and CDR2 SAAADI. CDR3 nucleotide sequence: TGCGCCAGCAGTGGGACTAGCGGGCTCGCGGGTGAGCAGTTCTTC. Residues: CASSGTSGLAGEQFF.